This is a list of T cell receptor beta chains from one sample in a study of blood T cell repertoires in COVID-19. TCRdb's table, derived via immunoSEQ multiplex PCR, lists solely in-frame clones and lacks some. The sample carries 100,000 to 150,000 clones, 70% to 90% recorded once. The sample comprised peripheral blood. Receptor source: a woman between 50 and 59 years old with acute or convalescent COVID-19. Each CDR3 is given with its conserved first and last residue. D genes are given only for firm matches. Not all rows give a size; the values are once, few, many and, for expanded clones, a class.

j_gene: TRBJ2-5
abundance: few
v_gene: TRBV5-1
d_gene: -
CDR3nt: TGCGCCAGCAGCTTGGGAGGCGGGGCAGGGGAGACCCAGTACTTC
CDR3aa: CASSLGGGAGETQYF

j_gene: TRBJ1-6
abundance: -
v_gene: TRBV4-1
d_gene: TRBD1
CDR3nt: TGCGCCAGCAGCCAAGAGGGGAACAGGGGGCTAGCCTATAATTCACCCCTCCACTTT
CDR3aa: CASSQEGNRGLAYNSPLHF

j_gene: TRBJ2-3
abundance: -
v_gene: TRBV18
d_gene: TRBD2
CDR3nt: TGTGCCAGCTCATCCACTAGCGTTGGCACAGATACGCAGTATTTT
CDR3aa: CASSSTSVGTDTQYF

j_gene: TRBJ2-5
abundance: -
v_gene: TRBV5-1
d_gene: -
CDR3nt: TGCGCCAGCAGCTTGAGTGGAGGGCAAGAGACCCAGTACTTC
CDR3aa: CASSLSGGQETQYF

j_gene: TRBJ2-3
abundance: -
v_gene: TRBV28
d_gene: -
CDR3nt: TGTGCCAGCAACCCAGGCTCCGAAAGAGATACGCAGTATTTT
CDR3aa: CASNPGSERDTQYF

j_gene: TRBJ2-1
abundance: -
v_gene: TRBV7-9
d_gene: -
CDR3nt: TGTGCCAGCCTCAGGGCTGGGGGCAGGGAGCAGTTCTTC
CDR3aa: CASLRAGGREQFF

j_gene: TRBJ1-4
abundance: -
v_gene: TRBV2
d_gene: -
CDR3nt: TGTGCCAGCAGTCGACAGGAAAAACTGTTTTTT
CDR3aa: CASSRQEKLFF

j_gene: TRBJ1-1
abundance: -
v_gene: TRBV19
d_gene: -
CDR3nt: TGTGCCAGTAGTATAGACAGGAACACTGAAGCTTTCTTT
CDR3aa: CASSIDRNTEAFF

j_gene: TRBJ1-1
abundance: -
v_gene: TRBV10-3
d_gene: TRBD1
CDR3nt: TGTGCCATCAGAGAGGACAGGGAAAGAAACACTGAAGCTTTCTTT
CDR3aa: CAIREDRERNTEAFF

j_gene: TRBJ2-6
abundance: -
v_gene: TRBV5-4
d_gene: -
CDR3nt: TGTGCCAGCAGCCGAAAGGACAGCGCCACTGGGGCCAACGTCCTGACTTTC
CDR3aa: CASSRKDSATGANVLTF

j_gene: TRBJ1-6
abundance: -
v_gene: TRBV6-5
d_gene: -
CDR3nt: TGTGCCAGCAGTTACTGGGGGGGGAGTCGAAATTCACCCCTCCACTTT
CDR3aa: CASSYWGGSRNSPLHF

j_gene: TRBJ1-5
abundance: -
v_gene: TRBV30
d_gene: -
CDR3nt: TGTGCCTGGAGTGTCGGGGGTCACAGCAATCAGCCCCAGCATTTT
CDR3aa: CAWSVGGHSNQPQHF

j_gene: TRBJ2-4
abundance: once
v_gene: TRBV29-1
d_gene: -
CDR3nt: TGCAGCGTCTCCTGGGGGGATGATGGCATTCAGTACTTC
CDR3aa: CSVSWGDDGIQYF

j_gene: TRBJ1-2
abundance: -
v_gene: TRBV5-4
d_gene: -
CDR3nt: TGTGCCAGCAGCTTGGACAGCTACTATGGCTACACCTTC
CDR3aa: CASSLDSYYGYTF

j_gene: TRBJ1-2
abundance: once
v_gene: TRBV2
d_gene: -
CDR3nt: TGTGCCAGCATCTCTCAACCGCCGGGACTCGAGGGCTACACCTTC
CDR3aa: CASISQPPGLEGYTF

j_gene: TRBJ1-4
abundance: -
v_gene: TRBV4-1
d_gene: TRBD1
CDR3nt: TGCGCCAGCAGCCAAGGGACAGGGTTGACTAATGAAAAACTGTTTTTT
CDR3aa: CASSQGTGLTNEKLFF

j_gene: TRBJ2-5
abundance: -
v_gene: TRBV5-1
d_gene: -
CDR3nt: TGCGCCAGCAGCTTGGGAGGACGGGGACAAGAGACCCAGTACTTC
CDR3aa: CASSLGGRGQETQYF

j_gene: TRBJ1-5
abundance: -
v_gene: TRBV20-1
d_gene: -
CDR3nt: TGCAGTGCTAGTTGGGGCGGTCAGCCCCAGCATTTT
CDR3aa: CSASWGGQPQHF

j_gene: TRBJ2-3
abundance: -
v_gene: TRBV19
d_gene: TRBD2
CDR3nt: TGTGCCAGTAGTATGGGGCTAGCGGGAGATACGCAGTATTTT
CDR3aa: CASSMGLAGDTQYF

j_gene: TRBJ2-2
abundance: -
v_gene: TRBV7-3
d_gene: -
CDR3nt: TGTGCCAGCAGCTTGGCAGGGAACACCGGGGAGCTGTTTTTT
CDR3aa: CASSLAGNTGELFF

j_gene: TRBJ2-1
abundance: -
v_gene: TRBV4-1
d_gene: TRBD2
CDR3nt: TGCGCCAGCAGCCAAGAGGGACTAGCGATCTACAATGAGCAGTTCTTC
CDR3aa: CASSQEGLAIYNEQFF

j_gene: TRBJ2-1
abundance: -
v_gene: TRBV6-5
d_gene: TRBD1
CDR3nt: TGTGCCAGCAGACTTGGACAGGGGGCCCTTGAGCAGTTCTTC
CDR3aa: CASRLGQGALEQFF

j_gene: TRBJ2-2
abundance: -
v_gene: TRBV5-4
d_gene: TRBD2
CDR3nt: TGTGCCAGCAGCTCCGGACTAGCGGTGAACACCGGGGAGCTGTTTTTT
CDR3aa: CASSSGLAVNTGELFF

j_gene: TRBJ1-1
abundance: -
v_gene: TRBV25-1
d_gene: -
CDR3nt: TGTGCCAGCAGTGAATTAGGGGCAGGAGAAGCTTTCTTT
CDR3aa: CASSELGAGEAFF

j_gene: TRBJ1-3
abundance: -
v_gene: TRBV6-6
d_gene: -
CDR3nt: TGTGCCAGCAGACGATCGGACGGGAACTCTGGAAACACCATATATTTT
CDR3aa: CASRRSDGNSGNTIYF

j_gene: TRBJ2-5
abundance: -
v_gene: TRBV5-1
d_gene: -
CDR3nt: TGCGCCAGCAGCTTGCCTGCAGATGAGACCCAGTACTTC
CDR3aa: CASSLPADETQYF

j_gene: TRBJ2-5
abundance: -
v_gene: TRBV5-6
d_gene: TRBD1
CDR3nt: TGTGCCAGCAGCTTCAACAGGGGGCGCCAAGAGACCCAGTACTTC
CDR3aa: CASSFNRGRQETQYF

j_gene: TRBJ2-5
abundance: -
v_gene: TRBV5-1
d_gene: -
CDR3nt: TGCGCCAGCAGCTCCCTTATGGGGGCTAACCAAGAGACCCAGTACTTC
CDR3aa: CASSSLMGANQETQYF

j_gene: TRBJ1-5
abundance: -
v_gene: TRBV12-3/TRBV12-4
d_gene: TRBD1
CDR3nt: TGTGCCAGCAGTCAGGGGGGCAATCAGCCCCAGCATTTT
CDR3aa: CASSQGGNQPQHF

j_gene: TRBJ1-1
abundance: -
v_gene: TRBV28
d_gene: TRBD1
CDR3nt: TGTGCCAGCAGACGCCCGCCAGGGGGCAACACTGAAGCTTTCTTT
CDR3aa: CASRRPPGGNTEAFF

j_gene: TRBJ2-3
abundance: -
v_gene: TRBV6-1
d_gene: TRBD1
CDR3nt: TGTGCCAGCAGTGAAGCTTTTGGGACAGGGACGAATACGCAGTATTTT
CDR3aa: CASSEAFGTGTNTQYF

j_gene: TRBJ2-1
abundance: -
v_gene: TRBV3-1/TRBV3-2
d_gene: -
CDR3nt: TGTGCCAGCAGCCAAGATCACAAGGGGGTGGAGCAGTTCTTC
CDR3aa: CASSQDHKGVEQFF

j_gene: TRBJ1-1
abundance: -
v_gene: TRBV29-1
d_gene: -
CDR3nt: TGCAGCGCCCTTGGTGCCCCGAGGAGGACTGAAGCTTTCTTT
CDR3aa: CSALGAPRRTEAFF